These 25 T cell receptor beta chains were all obtained from the same sample, sequenced in a study of spatial heterogeneity in lung cancer. Time point: sample taken at primary tumor resection. TCRs were sequenced from unsorted whole RNA of tumor, nontumor lung or PBMC. TCRdb re-derived calls from the 5' RACE reads in MiXCR, one entry per CDR3 protein. The sample lists 1,500 to 2,000 distinct CDR3 sequences; around 7.6% were seen once. This material consisted of normal lung tissue next to the tumor, taken at surgery. These receptors were taken from a male donor with early-stage non-small cell lung cancer.

At least ten counts were recorded for this clonotype. This chain connects TRBV6-6 to TRBJ1-1, with 7 bases identical to TRBD1. Unmatched junction bases numbered 12, after V lost 4 bases and J lost 4 bases. There are 16 residues in the CDR3. Germline CDR1 reads MNHNY; CDR2 reads SVGAGI (reference sequence). The CDR3 bases are TGTGCCAGCAGTTTTAGGACAGGCCGGAAGAGCACTGAAGCTTTCTTT. This encodes CASSFRTGRKSTEAFF.

This clonotype has a count of ten or more. The V call is TRBV4-3, the J call TRBJ1-5; 7 bases match TRBD1. Germline V gives CDR1 LGHNA, CDR2 YSLEER. The CDR3 sequence is 15 residues long. V shed 2 bases and J 6 bases; nucleotides not matched to a gene: 7. The CDR3 spells CASSQYRGEGQPQHF. Written as DNA, the CDR3 is TGCGCCAGCAGCCAATACAGGGGAGAGGGTCAGCCCCAGCATTTT.

This clonotype has a handful of counts. The chain is built from TRBV12-3 or TRBV12-4 and TRBJ2-5; 9 bases map to TRBD2. The CDR3 runs to 16 residues. Germline trimming cut 9 bases from V and 2 bases from J; bases unmatched to any gene: 13. CDR3 protein: CASQGTQRGVQETQYF. DNA of the CDR3: TGTGCCAGTCAGGGGACTCAGCGGGGGGTTCAAGAGACCCAGTACTTC.

By sample fraction, this clonotype is medium-sized (0.01 to 0.1%). The chain is built from TRBV7-2 and TRBJ2-3, with D possibly being TRBD1 (6 bases). The CDR3 is made up of 16 amino acids. Germline lookup yields CDR1 SGHTA and CDR2 FQGNSA. V was shortened by 1 base and J by 3 bases, with 14 bases between the two germline ends. The CDR3 loop reads CASSLVQGLKTDTQYF. The CDR3 coding sequence is TGTGCCAGCAGCTTAGTGCAGGGGCTGAAGACAGATACGCAGTATTTT.

By frequency in the sample, this clonotype is medium-sized. V gene TRBV2 combines with J gene TRBJ2-2, with a possible D match to TRBD2 (5 bases). This CDR3 contains 15 residues. Deletions cut 6 bases from V and 7 bases from J, with 18 bases between. The germline V gene encodes CDR1 SNHLY and CDR2 FYNNEI. Written as DNA, the CDR3 is TGTGCCAGCAGGAGGGAAGCAGACCAGAACGGGGAGCTGTTTTTT. This gives the protein CASRREADQNGELFF. Using reference TRBV2 and TRBJ2-2 for the parts outside the CDR3, the full variable domain is EPEVTQTPSHQVTQMGQEVILRCVPISNHLYFYWYRQILGQKVEFLVSFYNNEISEKSEIFDDQFSVERPDGSNFTLKIRSTKLEDSAMYFCASRREADQNGELFFGEGSRLTVL.

This clonotype is medium-sized by share. The chain couples TRBV5-1 to TRBJ1-1; no clear D gene. The length of the CDR3 is 14 residues. Germline V gene data show CDR1 as SGHRS and CDR2 as YFSETQ. Trimming pared 4 bases from V and 4 bases from J, leaving 14 bases between. CDR3 DNA sequence: TGCGCCAGCAGCCCACGCGGGCCGTCCACTGAAGCTTTCTTT. It is translated as CASSPRGPSTEAFF.

V and J are TRBV7-2 and TRBJ2-5; 7 bases are a match to TRBD2. The length of the CDR3 is 14 residues. J lost 5 bases, V lost 1 base, and 4 bases had no gene match. The germline V gene encodes CDR1 SGHTA and CDR2 FQGNSA. In DNA, the CDR3 is TGTGCCAGCAGCTTAGACAGCGGGGCTGAGACCCAGTACTTC. Translation: CASSLDSGAETQYF.

This clonotype is labeled as medium-sized. The V call is TRBV5-6, the J call TRBJ1-2, with D perhaps matching TRBD1 (6 bases). The germline V gene has CDR1 SGHDT and CDR2 YYEEEE. Trimming left V 1 base short and J 6 bases short, with 16 bases between. CDR3 length: 15 residues. This chain's CDR3 is CASSLPRGGSDGYTF. The CDR3 DNA follows: TGTGCCAGCAGCTTGCCCCGAGGGGGTTCAGATGGCTACACCTTC.

This clonotype was observed at least ten times. This rearrangement joins TRBV28 to TRBJ2-1; D is possibly TRBD2 (5 bases). Germline lookup yields CDR1 MDHEN and CDR2 SYDVKM. The CDR3 spans 12 residues. V gave up 4 bases and J gave up 6 bases, with 7 bases separating them. The chain's CDR3 is CASSSGFNEQFF. The CDR3 DNA follows: TGTGCCAGCAGTTCGGGGTTCAATGAGCAGTTCTTC. Based on the CDR3 plus reference TRBV28 and TRBJ2-1, the full variable domain is DVKVTQSSRYLVKRTGEKVFLECVQDMDHENMFWYRQDPGLGLRLIYFSYDVKMKEKGDIPEGYSVSREKKERFSLILESASTNQTSMYLCASSSGFNEQFFGPGTRLTVL.

By proportion, this clonotype is medium-sized. This chain uses TRBV7-8 with TRBJ1-5; D might be TRBD1 (5 bases). V lost 1 base and J 7 bases, leaving 11 bases between the germline ends. The germline CDR1 and CDR2 sequences are SGHVS and FQNEAQ. The CDR3 spans 14 residues. The CDR3 nucleotides read TGTGCCAGCAGCTTAGGAACAGGATGGCAGCCCCAGCATTTT. Protein: CASSLGTGWQPQHF.

Judged by abundance, this clonotype is medium-sized. The chain links TRBV27 to TRBJ1-1, with no clear D. The CDR3 has 15 residues. V was shortened by 0 bases and J by 1 base, with 9 bases between the two germline ends. The germline CDR1 and CDR2 sequences are MNHEY and SMNVEV (reference sequence). The CDR3 loop reads CASSLSRAENTEAFF. CDR3 coding DNA: TGTGCCAGCAGTTTATCACGGGCGGAGAACACTGAAGCTTTCTTT.

This clonotype counts as medium-sized. The V and J genes are TRBV6-2 or TRBV6-3 and TRBJ1-2; D not resolved. Germline V gives CDR1 MNHEY, CDR2 SVGEGT. The V end lost 6 bases, the J end lost 3 bases, and 14 bases lay between the germline ends. The CDR3 is made up of 14 amino acids. CDR3 sequence (DNA): TGTGCCAGCAGCCCGACCGGGAACTACTATGGCTACACCTTC. Amino acid sequence: CASSPTGNYYGYTF.

This clonotype is medium-sized. The DNA for the CDR3 is TGTGCCACCAGTGACAGGGGACAGGGGGCGAGTCAGCCCCAGCATTTT. Its translation: CATSDRGQGASQPQHF. The chain joins TRBV24-1 to TRBJ1-5, with 12 bases matching TRBD1. V lost 4 bases to trimming and J lost 6 bases; unmatched junction nucleotides: 6. Looked up from germline, CDR1 is KGHDR and CDR2 is SFDVKD. There are 16 residues in the CDR3.

This clonotype was found a few times. This chain uses TRBV29-1 with TRBJ1-2, with a weak D call TRBD1 (6 bases). V was clipped by 0 bases and J by 8 bases, with 13 bases between them. CDR3 length equals 13 residues. The germline gives CDR1 SQVTM, CDR2 ANQGSEA. The CDR3 region has the DNA TGCAGCGTTGAAGATTTGGGGGCGAGAGGCTACACCTTC. Translation: CSVEDLGARGYTF.

This clonotype counts as medium-sized. CDR3 residues: CASSLSLPSLAELYTDTQYF. The CDR3 nucleotides are TGTGCCAGCAGTTTATCCCTCCCCTCCCTAGCGGAGCTTTACACAGATACGCAGTATTTT. V and J are TRBV28 and TRBJ2-3, with 7 bases matching TRBD2. Per the germline V gene, CDR1 is MDHEN and CDR2 is SYDVKM. The CDR3 is 20 amino acids. The ends lost 1 base at V and 2 bases at J; junction bases unmatched: 18.

This clonotype ranks as medium-sized (0.01 to 0.1%). This chain links TRBV3-1 with TRBJ2-7; D possibly corresponds to TRBD2 (6 bases). The CDR3 extends over 16 amino acids. The germline V and J ends were trimmed by 0 bases and 3 bases, with 15 bases remaining between them. Germline loops: CDR1 LGHDT, CDR2 YNNKEL (reference sequence). The CDR3 spells CASSQEAGGTGYEQYF. CDR3 DNA sequence: TGTGCCAGCAGCCAAGAAGCCGGCGGGACTGGCTACGAGCAGTACTTC.

By sample share, this clonotype is medium-sized. This rearrangement joins TRBV6-2 or TRBV6-3 to TRBJ2-5; TRBD2 aligns across 7 bases. The CDR3 runs 16 residues. Looked up from germline, CDR1 is MNHEY and CDR2 is SVGEGT. V gave up 5 bases and J gave up 7 bases; unmatched junction bases: 16. The CDR3 here is CASSQERTRPRRTQYF. As DNA, the CDR3 is TGTGCCAGCAGTCAAGAGAGGACTAGACCGCGGCGGACCCAGTACTTC.

This clonotype rates as medium-sized. This CDR3 reads CAIQAGMADTQYF. The CDR3 DNA follows: TGTGCCATCCAAGCGGGGATGGCGGATACGCAGTATTTT. This sequence joins TRBV6-2 or TRBV6-3 and TRBJ2-3; 7 bases agree with TRBD2. J lost 6 bases, V lost 10 bases, and 10 bases had no gene match. Germline V lookup: CDR1 MNHEY, CDR2 SVGEGT. This CDR3 is built from 13 residues.

This clonotype is medium-sized. This chain joins TRBV7-2 and TRBJ2-1; D may be TRBD2 (5 bases). Trimming shortened V by 0 bases and J by 5 bases, and 20 bases separated the two germline ends. CDR1 is SGHTA and CDR2 is FQGNSA in the germline V gene. The CDR3 runs to 18 residues. DNA of the CDR3: TGTGCCAGCAGCTTAGCGGCCATTTTGGCGGGCCTCGACAATGAGCAGTTCTTC. It codes for CASSLAAILAGLDNEQFF.

The chain joins TRBV6-2 or TRBV6-3 to TRBJ2-1; maybe TRBD1 (5 bases). V lost 7 bases to trimming and J lost 3 bases, with 13 bases between them. The V gene's germline CDR1 is MNHEY and CDR2 SVGEGT. CDR3 length equals 14 residues. CDR3 nucleotide sequence: TGTGCCAGCACCCCCTGGGGCAGCTACAATGAGCAGTTCTTC. Translation gives CASTPWGSYNEQFF.

This clonotype was picked up many times. The chain is built from TRBV5-5 and TRBJ2-3; D call uncertain. From germline, CDR1 is SGHKS and CDR2 YYEKEE (reference sequence). V gave up 4 bases and J gave up 5 bases, with 11 bases separating them. This CDR3 spans 13 amino acids. The CDR3 coding sequence is TGTGCCAGCAGCCAACCCCCTAAAGATACGCAGTATTTT. It translates to CASSQPPKDTQYF.

Within the sample, this clonotype is medium-sized. This rearrangement joins TRBV7-9 to TRBJ2-5; 7 positions match TRBD2. CDR3 size: 13 residues. V lost 6 bases and J lost 6; bases outside the gene matches: 7. Germline CDR1 is SEHNR and CDR2 is FQNEAQ (reference sequence). The CDR3 DNA follows: TGTGCCAGCAGTCCGACTAGCAGACAGACCCAGTACTTC. Protein sequence: CASSPTSRQTQYF.

By share of the sample, this clonotype is medium-sized. The chain is built from TRBV7-9 and TRBJ2-1, with 12 bases that match TRBD2. With 2 bases clipped from V and 13 bases from J, the junction kept 9 bases outside the gene matches. Per germline, CDR1 SEHNR and CDR2 FQNEAQ (reference sequence). The CDR3 runs to 15 residues. CDR3 sequence: CASSLSLAGGPEQFF. Written as DNA, the CDR3 is TGTGCCAGCAGCTTAAGCCTAGCGGGGGGGCCAGAACAGTTCTTC.

By proportion, this clonotype is large. V usage is TRBV20-1 and J usage is TRBJ1-1, with unresolved D. CDR1 is DFQATT and CDR2 is SNEGSKA in the germline V gene (reference sequence). The CDR3 has 13 amino acids. Trimming took off 4 bases at V and 3 bases at J, with 12 bases between the two ends. The DNA of the CDR3 is TGCAGTGCTAATGAGGGTTGGGACACTGAAGCTTTCTTT. The encoded protein is CSANEGWDTEAFF.

This clonotype is deemed large. V gene TRBV29-1 combines with J gene TRBJ2-1; D may be TRBD1 (5 bases). Germline assignment: CDR1 SQVTM and CDR2 ANQGSEA. The CDR3 runs 15 residues. Trimming shortened V by 0 bases and J by 3 bases, and 12 bases separated the two germline ends. The CDR3 region is CSVEDRQTIYNEQFF. Written as DNA, the CDR3 is TGCAGCGTTGAAGATCGACAGACAATCTACAATGAGCAGTTCTTC.